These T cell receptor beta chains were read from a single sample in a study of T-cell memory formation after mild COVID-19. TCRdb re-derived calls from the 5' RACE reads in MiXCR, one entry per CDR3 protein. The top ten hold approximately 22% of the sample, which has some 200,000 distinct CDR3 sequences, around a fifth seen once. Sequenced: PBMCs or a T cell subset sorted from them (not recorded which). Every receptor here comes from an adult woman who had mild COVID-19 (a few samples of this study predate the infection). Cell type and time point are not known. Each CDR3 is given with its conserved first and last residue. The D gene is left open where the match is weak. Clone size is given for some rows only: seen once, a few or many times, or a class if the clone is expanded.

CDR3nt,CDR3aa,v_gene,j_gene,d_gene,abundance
TGTGCCAGCAGCACCGGCGGGAGTGTAGCGGGGAGGTTCCAGTTCTTC,CASSTGGSVAGRFQFF,TRBV11-1,TRBJ2-1,TRBD2,-
TGTGCCTGGAGTGGGGCAGTCGGTACCTACAATGAGCAGTTCTTC,CAWSGAVGTYNEQFF,TRBV30,TRBJ2-1,-,few
TGTGCCAGTAGTATCGGGCCAGGGAGCTCCTACGAGCAGTACTTC,CASSIGPGSSYEQYF,TRBV19,TRBJ2-7,-,-
TGTGCCAGCAGCTTCCTCCCGGGCACTGAAGCTTTCTTT,CASSFLPGTEAFF,TRBV7-9,TRBJ1-1,-,few
TGCGCCAGCAGCCAACCTTGGGGAGCCAGTGACTACACCTTC,CASSQPWGASDYTF,TRBV4-1,TRBJ1-2,-,-
TGTGCCAGCAGTGTAGGGTCGGGGATCGTGTATGGCTACACCTTC,CASSVGSGIVYGYTF,TRBV12-3/TRBV12-4,TRBJ1-2,-,few
TGTGCCAGTCGACTAGCCTCCCTCATGTACCAAGAGACCCAGTACTTC,CASRLASLMYQETQYF,TRBV3-1,TRBJ2-5,TRBD2,few
TGTGCCAGCAGTGGAGGACCCCGGGGGCTCGGCTATGGCTACACCTTC,CASSGGPRGLGYGYTF,TRBV6-2/TRBV6-3,TRBJ1-2,-,once
TGTGCCAGCAGCCAATCGGGACAGGGGTCTGGGGCCAACGTCCTGACTTTC,CASSQSGQGSGANVLTF,TRBV3-1,TRBJ2-6,TRBD1,-
TGTGCCACCAGACAAGACAACTCCTATAATTCACCCCTCCACTTT,CATRQDNSYNSPLHF,TRBV15,TRBJ1-6,-,few
TGTGCCAGCAGTTACTTGGGTATGGGAGAGACCCAGTACTTC,CASSYLGMGETQYF,TRBV6-5,TRBJ2-5,-,-
TGTGCCAGCAGCTTGGCCCCTCCGAACGGCCAAATGGTTGGCTACACCTTC,CASSLAPPNGQMVGYTF,TRBV5-4,TRBJ1-2,-,few
TGTGCCATCTTGGGGGCAGGGGGCTACGAGCAGTACTTC,CAILGAGGYEQYF,TRBV10-3,TRBJ2-7,TRBD1,-
TGTGCCACCAGCAGAGATGGATTCTCTGGGGCCAACGTCCTGACTTTC,CATSRDGFSGANVLTF,TRBV15,TRBJ2-6,-,-
TGTGCCACCAGTGATTTACGGGAGGACCCCAATGAGCAGTTCTTC,CATSDLREDPNEQFF,TRBV24-1,TRBJ2-1,TRBD2,few
TGTGCCAGCGGTAGAGGGGGGGCTGGAAACACCATATATTTT,CASGRGGAGNTIYF,TRBV12-3/TRBV12-4,TRBJ1-3,-,-
TGTGCCAGCAGTCCCCCTTCGTTCGAGGGACCGGGCACCGGGGAGCTGTTTTTT,CASSPPSFEGPGTGELFF,TRBV12-3/TRBV12-4,TRBJ2-2,-,-
TGCAGTGCTAGAGATCGCAGGGGGGTACTAGCCAAAAACATTCAGTACTTC,CSARDRRGVLAKNIQYF,TRBV20-1,TRBJ2-4,-,once
TGCGCCAGCAGCTTGGACGGGAGGGCTCATGAGCAGTTCTTC,CASSLDGRAHEQFF,TRBV5-1,TRBJ2-1,TRBD2,few
TGTGCCAGCAGCCCATTGCCCGACAGGGAAGAGACCCAGTACTTC,CASSPLPDREETQYF,TRBV12-3/TRBV12-4,TRBJ2-5,TRBD1,-
TGTGCCACCAGTGACGGACAGGTCGAGACCCAGTACTTC,CATSDGQVETQYF,TRBV24-1,TRBJ2-5,TRBD1,-
TGTGCCAGCAGCTTAGGCAGGGGGAACCACAATGAGCAGTTCTTC,CASSLGRGNHNEQFF,TRBV7-9,TRBJ2-1,TRBD1,many
TGTGCCAGCAGTTACTCGGGAAGCGGGCATCAGCCCCAGCATTTT,CASSYSGSGHQPQHF,TRBV6-5,TRBJ1-5,-,-
TGCGCCAGCAGCTTTTCTTCGTGGGGGGGGTATTCCTACGAGCAGTACTTC,CASSFSSWGGYSYEQYF,TRBV4-1,TRBJ2-7,TRBD2,-
TGCAGTGCTAGCCTTTGGGGTACCGGGGAGCTGTTTTTT,CSASLWGTGELFF,TRBV20-1,TRBJ2-2,-,-
TGTGCCAGCAGCTTAACCAGCGTCTCCTCCTACGAGCAGTACTTC,CASSLTSVSSYEQYF,TRBV7-8,TRBJ2-7,-,few
TGTGCCAGCAGCTCCCCCGCTACCGGATATGACTCCTACAATGAGCAGTTCTTC,CASSSPATGYDSYNEQFF,TRBV11-2,TRBJ2-1,-,few
TGTGCCAGCAGCGTGAGTATAGGGGGTGTCGAGCAGTACTTC,CASSVSIGGVEQYF,TRBV9,TRBJ2-7,-,-
TGCGCCAGCAGCTTGGGAGACAGGGAAGCCAAAAACATTCAGTACTTC,CASSLGDREAKNIQYF,TRBV5-1,TRBJ2-4,TRBD1,-
TGTGCCAGCAGCCAAGGGACAGTGGGCTACGAGCAGTACTTC,CASSQGTVGYEQYF,TRBV3-1,TRBJ2-7,-,many
TGTGCCAGCAGTCACGATCAAAGTACCTCCTACGAGCAGTACTTC,CASSHDQSTSYEQYF,TRBV6-5,TRBJ2-7,-,many
TGTGCCAGCAGCCAAGTGGCACTAGCGGTCGGGGAGCTGTTTTTT,CASSQVALAVGELFF,TRBV3-1,TRBJ2-2,TRBD2,-
TGCAGCGTTGAACCAACGGGACTCCGCACAGATACGCAGTATTTT,CSVEPTGLRTDTQYF,TRBV29-1,TRBJ2-3,-,few
TGCGCCAGCAGCCAAGACCCCGGACTAGCAATCACAGATACGCAGTATTTT,CASSQDPGLAITDTQYF,TRBV4-1,TRBJ2-3,TRBD2,few
TGTGCAACTAGACCCGCGGAACCTGACAATGAGCAGTTCTTC,CATRPAEPDNEQFF,TRBV7-6,TRBJ2-1,-,few
TGTGCCAGCAGCCAACGACAGGCCGGAGCCTACGAGCAGTACTTC,CASSQRQAGAYEQYF,TRBV7-9,TRBJ2-7,-,few